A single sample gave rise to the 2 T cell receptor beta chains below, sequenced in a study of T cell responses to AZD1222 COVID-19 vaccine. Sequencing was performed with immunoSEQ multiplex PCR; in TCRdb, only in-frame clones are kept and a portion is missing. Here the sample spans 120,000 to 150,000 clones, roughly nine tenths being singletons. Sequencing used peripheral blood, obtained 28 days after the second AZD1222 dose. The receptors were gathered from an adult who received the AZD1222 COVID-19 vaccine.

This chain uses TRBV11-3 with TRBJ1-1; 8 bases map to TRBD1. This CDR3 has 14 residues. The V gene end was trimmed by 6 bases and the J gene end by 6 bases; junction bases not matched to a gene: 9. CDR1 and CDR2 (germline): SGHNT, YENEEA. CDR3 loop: CASSPGTGVAEAFF. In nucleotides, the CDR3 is TGTGCCAGCAGTCCCGGGACAGGAGTGGCTGAAGCTTTCTTT.

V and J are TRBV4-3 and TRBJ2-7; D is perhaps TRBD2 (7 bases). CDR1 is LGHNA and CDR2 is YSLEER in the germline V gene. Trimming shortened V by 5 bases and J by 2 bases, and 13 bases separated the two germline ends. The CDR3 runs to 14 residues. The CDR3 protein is CASSSGTKPYEQYF. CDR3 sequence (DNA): TGCGCCAGCAGCAGCGGGACAAAGCCCTACGAGCAGTACTTC.